Described below is a single T cell receptor beta chain sequence and its context. This entry comes from a study of siplizumab effects on memory and regulatory T cells. The protocol was immunoSEQ multiplex PCR, while the TCRdb copy is restricted to in-frame clones and leaves out a portion. The sample lists more than 70,000 clones, 85% to 95% seen once, with approximately 18% in the top ten. The CDR3 has 19 residues. The J gene is TRBJ2-3, the V gene TRBV21-1; TRBD1 is the table's D call and was not checked against the DNA. TRBV21-1 has pseudogene status. The sequence was obtained from a human donor in good health. The material sequenced was CD8+ T cells sorted from blood. Here the CDR3 DNA reads TGTGCCAGCAGCACCCAAGGGGACAGAAACAATTCTAGCACAGATACGCAGTATTTT. Translating gives CASSTQGDRNNSSTDTQYF.